These T cell receptor beta chains were read from a single sample in a study of cytomegalovirus exposure and HLA in healthy donors. TCRdb's table, derived via immunoSEQ multiplex PCR, lists solely in-frame clones and lacks some. The table has about 160,000 clones, roughly 72% seen once. Sequenced: PBMCs. These receptors were collected from a man aged 35-49 years in good health and CMV-seropositive. CDR3s include the opening cysteine and the closing phenylalanine or tryptophan. The order of the fields is CDR3 protein, CDR3 DNA, clone size, J gene, D gene, V gene, CDR3 length. D genes are given only for firm matches. Expanded clones are given a class, and other clones once, few, many or no size at all.

cdr3_aa: CASSYLAGGRETQYF
cdr3_nt: TGCGCCAGCAGCTACTTAGCGGGGGGGCGGGAGACCCAGTACTTC
clone_size: -
j_call: TRBJ2-5
d_call: TRBD2
v_call: TRBV5-1
cdr3_length: 15

cdr3_aa: CASSTGTLRTYEQYF
cdr3_nt: TGTGCCAGCAGTACAGGGACCTTGAGAACCTACGAGCAGTACTTC
clone_size: -
j_call: TRBJ2-7
d_call: -
v_call: TRBV6-5
cdr3_length: 15

cdr3_aa: CASSMPGQNYGYTF
cdr3_nt: TGCGCCAGCAGCATGCCGGGACAGAACTATGGCTACACCTTC
clone_size: -
j_call: TRBJ1-2
d_call: TRBD1
v_call: TRBV5-1
cdr3_length: 14

cdr3_aa: CASSNYRGEAFF
cdr3_nt: TGTGCCAGCAGCAACTACAGGGGAGAAGCTTTCTTT
clone_size: -
j_call: TRBJ1-1
d_call: TRBD1
v_call: TRBV7-3
cdr3_length: 12

cdr3_aa: CASTTPGGTSYGYTF
cdr3_nt: TGTGCCAGCACCACCCCTGGGGGCACCTCCTATGGCTACACCTTC
clone_size: -
j_call: TRBJ1-2
d_call: -
v_call: TRBV7-2
cdr3_length: 15

cdr3_aa: CASSSGGAKSYEQYF
cdr3_nt: TGTGCCAGCAGCTCCGGGGGGGCGAAGAGCTACGAGCAGTACTTC
clone_size: -
j_call: TRBJ2-7
d_call: TRBD2
v_call: TRBV7-9
cdr3_length: 15

cdr3_aa: CASSKLPGQGIDTQYF
cdr3_nt: TGTGCCAGCAGCAAATTACCGGGACAGGGAATAGATACGCAGTATTTT
clone_size: -
j_call: TRBJ2-3
d_call: TRBD1
v_call: TRBV7-9
cdr3_length: 16

cdr3_aa: CASSIDGGTTNQPQHF
cdr3_nt: TGTGCCAGTAGTATAGATGGCGGGACTACCAATCAGCCCCAGCATTTT
clone_size: few
j_call: TRBJ1-5
d_call: -
v_call: TRBV19
cdr3_length: 16

cdr3_aa: CASSERWLAGNQETQYF
cdr3_nt: TGTGCCAGCAGCGAAAGGTGGCTAGCGGGGAACCAAGAGACCCAGTACTTC
clone_size: -
j_call: TRBJ2-5
d_call: TRBD2
v_call: TRBV2
cdr3_length: 17

cdr3_aa: CASSPRWGVNTEAFF
cdr3_nt: TGTGCCAGCAGCCCTCGATGGGGGGTGAACACTGAAGCTTTCTTT
clone_size: -
j_call: TRBJ1-1
d_call: -
v_call: TRBV5-4
cdr3_length: 15

cdr3_aa: CASIQTGLRAGEQYF
cdr3_nt: TGTGCCAGCATTCAAACGGGACTCCGGGCCGGAGAGCAGTACTTC
clone_size: few
j_call: TRBJ2-7
d_call: -
v_call: TRBV6-6
cdr3_length: 15

cdr3_aa: CASSPRYTDTQYF
cdr3_nt: TGTGCCAGCAGTCCCCGCTACACAGATACGCAGTATTTT
clone_size: -
j_call: TRBJ2-3
d_call: -
v_call: TRBV27
cdr3_length: 13

cdr3_aa: CAWSQTPNTEAFF
cdr3_nt: TGTGCCTGGAGCCAGACACCTAACACTGAAGCTTTCTTT
clone_size: -
j_call: TRBJ1-1
d_call: -
v_call: TRBV30
cdr3_length: 13

cdr3_aa: CASSFSLTGGGNEQFF
cdr3_nt: TGCGCCAGCAGCTTCTCCCTAACGGGGGGGGGCAATGAGCAGTTCTTC
clone_size: -
j_call: TRBJ2-1
d_call: TRBD2
v_call: TRBV5-1
cdr3_length: 16

cdr3_aa: CATPRGETQYF
cdr3_nt: TGTGCCACCCCTCGCGGGGAGACCCAGTACTTC
clone_size: -
j_call: TRBJ2-5
d_call: -
v_call: TRBV7-9
cdr3_length: 11

cdr3_aa: CASSLDSVRDGYTF
cdr3_nt: TGTGCCAGCAGCCTGGACAGCGTGAGGGATGGCTACACCTTC
clone_size: -
j_call: TRBJ1-2
d_call: -
v_call: TRBV9
cdr3_length: 14

cdr3_aa: CSVIGTSGGSTDTQYF
cdr3_nt: TGCAGCGTTATTGGGACTAGCGGGGGCAGCACAGATACGCAGTATTTT
clone_size: -
j_call: TRBJ2-3
d_call: TRBD2
v_call: TRBV29-1
cdr3_length: 16

cdr3_aa: CASSDRGETQYF
cdr3_nt: TGTGCCAGCAGCGACAGGGGGGAGACCCAGTACTTC
clone_size: -
j_call: TRBJ2-5
d_call: TRBD1
v_call: TRBV5-8
cdr3_length: 12

cdr3_aa: CSVAGVAGLSSYNEQFF
cdr3_nt: TGCAGCGTTGCCGGGGTAGCGGGGCTGAGCTCCTACAATGAGCAGTTCTTC
clone_size: -
j_call: TRBJ2-1
d_call: TRBD2
v_call: TRBV29-1
cdr3_length: 17

cdr3_aa: CAISIPGTGVGSTGELFF
cdr3_nt: TGTGCCATCAGTATACCGGGGACAGGGGTAGGGTCCACCGGGGAGCTGTTTTTT
clone_size: few
j_call: TRBJ2-2
d_call: TRBD1
v_call: TRBV10-3
cdr3_length: 18

cdr3_aa: CAIRTPSRGRLGYTF
cdr3_nt: TGTGCCATCCGAACCCCCAGCAGGGGGAGGCTCGGCTACACCTTC
clone_size: -
j_call: TRBJ1-2
d_call: TRBD1
v_call: TRBV28
cdr3_length: 15